This T cell receptor (beta chain) emerged from a study of blood T cell repertoires in COVID-19. About the study: The study drew acute and convalescent COVID-19 samples from the United States, Italy and Spain.

Clones were read by immunoSEQ multiplex PCR, and TCRdb kept only the in-frame ones, dropping some. The sample includes just over 150,000 clones, around 89% of them seen just once. Participant age was roughly 18 to 100 years, and participants resided in fewer than 30 US areas. Self-reported history from a screening survey and questionnaire set each donor's cohort. The study counted Cohort 3 donors as recovered given two negative PCRs, clearance, or symptom resolution. The clonotype originates from a woman in her 50s who had recovered from COVID-19. Material for sequencing was PBMCs or T cells enriched from blood (not recorded which).

The CDR3 is CASNSGGAVEAFF. CDR3 nucleotides: TGTGCCAGCAATTCCGGGGGGGCGGTTGAAGCTTTCTTT. V is TRBV9 and J is TRBJ1-1; D may be TRBD1 (6 bases). Germline CDR1 SGDLS, CDR2 YYNGEE. The CDR3 extends over 13 amino acids. With 6 bases removed from V and 7 bases from J, the gap between germline ends came to 16 bases.